These 26 T cell receptor beta chains came from one sample sequenced in a study of T-cell memory formation after mild COVID-19. Each CDR3 protein gets one entry after TCRdb re-called the 5' RACE reads with MiXCR. The sample shows about 280,000 distinct CDR3 sequences, 8% to 9% of them seen only once. Sequenced sample: PBMCs or a T cell subset sorted from them (not recorded which). The receptor set was obtained from a man aged 18 to 29 who had mild COVID-19 (a few samples of this study predate the infection). Cell type and time point are not known.

The CDR3 DNA reads as TGCAGTGCTAGGGATGGAAGCAATCAGCCCCAGCATTTT. Translating it yields CSARDGSNQPQHF. The chain joins TRBV20-1 to TRBJ1-5; D not resolved. Germline CDR1 is DFQATT and CDR2 is SNEGSKA (reference sequence). V was clipped by 3 bases and J by 1 base, with 7 bases between them. The CDR3 contains 13 residues.

This clonotype turned up a few times. Written as DNA, the CDR3 is TGTGCCAGCAGGACCCCCTCTTCCTATACGCAGTATTTT. Amino acids: CASRTPSSYTQYF. The rearrangement joins TRBV2 to TRBJ2-3, with no clear D. This CDR3 spans 13 amino acids. From germline, CDR1 is SNHLY and CDR2 FYNNEI. Trimming took off 6 bases at V and 7 bases at J, with 14 bases between the two ends.

Only a few counts were recorded for this clonotype. The rearrangement joins TRBV7-2 to TRBJ1-5; TRBD1 matches 11 bases. J gave up 2 bases and V 5 bases, and 11 bases lay outside the gene matches. The CDR3 has 18 amino acids. Per the germline V gene, CDR1 is SGHTA and CDR2 is FQGNSA. In nucleotides, the CDR3 is TGTGCCAGCAGCCTGCGGCCCCCGGGACAGGGGGGCAATCAGCCCCAGCATTTT. Encoded protein: CASSLRPPGQGGNQPQHF. Filled out from reference TRBV7-2 and TRBJ1-5, the complete variable domain reads GAGVSQSPSNKVTEKGKDVELRCDPISGHTALYWYRQSLGQGLEFLIYFQGNSAPDKSGLPSDRFSAERTGGSVSTLTIQRTQQEDSAVYLCASSLRPPGQGGNQPQHFGDGTRLSIL.

In this sample, this clonotype turned up a few times. The chain recombines TRBV5-1 with TRBJ1-1; D remains unclear. V lost 3 bases to trimming and J lost 8 bases, with 14 bases between them. From germline, CDR1 is SGHRS and CDR2 YFSETQ. The CDR3 sequence is 13 residues long. Here the CDR3 reads CASSSLRRGEAFF. The CDR3 bases are TGCGCCAGCAGCTCACTTCGGCGAGGCGAAGCTTTCTTT.

There are many counts of this clonotype. V gene TRBV5-1 combines with J gene TRBJ2-5, with TRBD2 identical over 13 bases. Germline CDR1 SGHRS, CDR2 YFSETQ. The V segment lost 8 bases and the J segment 0 bases; nucleotides outside the gene matches: 7. This CDR3 spans 16 amino acids. CDR3 in DNA: TGCGCCAGTTTTCGGACTAGCGGGGGAAACCAAGAGACCCAGTACTTC. The encoded protein is CASFRTSGGNQETQYF.

This clonotype has more than one count but fewer than ten. The chain is built from TRBV5-1 and TRBJ1-3; 7 bases match TRBD1. Germline V gene data show CDR1 as SGHRS and CDR2 as YFSETQ. The CDR3 is 16 residues long. The V segment lost 4 bases and the J segment 2 bases; nucleotides outside the gene matches: 9. CDR3 protein: CASSIDIQGAGNTIYF. The CDR3, as DNA: TGCGCCAGCAGCATCGACATCCAGGGGGCTGGAAACACCATATATTTT.

This clonotype appeared a few times. The genes are TRBV4-1 and TRBJ2-1, with 8 bases identical to TRBD2. Germline lookup yields CDR1 MGHRA and CDR2 YSYEKL. With V trimmed by 1 base and J by 7 bases, 6 bases remained unmatched. The CDR3 is 15 amino acids. The CDR3 spells CASSQAGLGGNEQFF. CDR3 nucleotides: TGCGCCAGCAGCCAAGCGGGACTAGGCGGGAATGAGCAGTTCTTC.

This clonotype was picked up many times. J is TRBJ1-1 and V is TRBV7-9; weak D call: TRBD1 (5 bases). The CDR3 spans 12 residues. Germline CDR1 is SEHNR and CDR2 is FQNEAQ (reference sequence). V lost 5 bases and J lost 6, with 10 bases in between. Here the CDR3 DNA reads TGTGCCAGCAGCGCGGGGCTCGCTGAAGCTTTCTTT. This encodes CASSAGLAEAFF.

This chain links TRBV5-6 with TRBJ1-2, with D possibly matching TRBD1 (6 bases). Germline values: CDR1 SGHDT, CDR2 YYEEEE. There are 14 residues in the CDR3. V lost 4 bases and J lost 4, with 14 bases in between. The CDR3 DNA reads TGTGCCAGCAGCCCCGGGACAACCGTCTATGGCTACACCTTC. Residues: CASSPGTTVYGYTF.

This clonotype was observed a few times. The chain couples TRBV6-2 or TRBV6-3 to TRBJ1-1, with D possibly matching TRBD1 (5 bases). Germline V gene data show CDR1 as MNHEY and CDR2 as SVGEGT. V was cut by 5 bases and J by 1 base, with 14 bases left in between. This CDR3 contains 15 residues. CDR3 region: CASSDPGGPNTEAFF. CDR3 sequence (DNA): TGTGCCAGCAGTGACCCTGGGGGACCGAACACTGAAGCTTTCTTT.

This clonotype showed up just a few times. This chain connects TRBV7-2 to TRBJ1-5; D may be TRBD1 (5 bases). The CDR3 contains 15 residues. The V gene lost 5 bases and the J gene lost 3 bases, with 14 bases spanning the gap. In germline, CDR1 is SGHTA, CDR2 FQGNSA. CDR3 protein: CASSVAAGPNQPQHF. The CDR3 DNA follows: TGTGCCAGCAGCGTCGCGGCAGGGCCCAATCAGCCCCAGCATTTT.

This chain uses TRBV6-5 with TRBJ2-3, with D perhaps assigned TRBD1 or TRBD2 (5 bases each). The CDR3 loop spans 13 amino acids. From germline, CDR1 is MNHEY and CDR2 SVGAGI. Trimming took 4 bases from V and 7 from J, leaving 12 bases between them. CDR3 loop: CASSLGPRNTQYF. CDR3 nucleotide sequence: TGTGCCAGCAGTTTGGGACCGAGAAATACGCAGTATTTT.

This clonotype was detected many times. The V call is TRBV4-3, the J call TRBJ2-3, with 9 bases lining up with TRBD1. The CDR3 is made up of 17 amino acids. CDR1 is LGHNA, CDR2 YSLEER, per germline. Unmatched junction bases numbered 4, after V lost 0 bases and J lost 0 bases. The CDR3 DNA reads as TGCGCCAGCAGCCAAGATAGGACAGGGGCGAGCACAGATACGCAGTATTTT. Translated, it gives CASSQDRTGASTDTQYF.

This chain connects TRBV10-2 to TRBJ1-6; the D is unclear. V was trimmed by 7 bases and J by 10 bases, leaving 14 bases between them. Germline CDR1 is WSHSY and CDR2 is SAAADI. The CDR3 has 13 amino acids. CDR3 loop: CASKYSGESPLHF. As DNA, the CDR3 is TGCGCCAGCAAGTATTCAGGAGAATCACCCCTCCACTTT.

The V gene is TRBV4-2, the J gene TRBJ2-1; D gene ambiguous. CDR3 length equals 15 residues. The germline gives CDR1 LGHNA, CDR2 YNFKEQ. Deletions cut 4 bases from V and 2 bases from J, with 12 bases between. CDR3: CASSPLKWTYNEQFF. CDR3 coding DNA: TGTGCCAGCAGCCCGCTTAAATGGACCTACAATGAGCAGTTCTTC.

This clonotype was counted many times. The rearrangement links TRBV5-1 to TRBJ1-1, with D tentatively TRBD1 (6 bases). The CDR3 spans 14 residues. In germline, CDR1 is SGHRS, CDR2 YFSETQ. V dropped 4 bases and J dropped 1 base, with 11 bases sitting between them. The CDR3 loop reads CASSQQGRNTEAFF. The CDR3 DNA is TGCGCCAGCAGCCAACAGGGCAGGAACACTGAAGCTTTCTTT. The full variable domain, completed using reference TRBV5-1 and TRBJ1-1, is KAGVTQTPRYLIKTRGQQVTLSCSPISGHRSVSWYQQTPGQGLQFLFEYFSETQRNKGNFPGRFSGRQFSNSRSEMNVSTLELGDSALYLCASSQQGRNTEAFFGQGTRLTVV.

This clonotype showed up many times. The chain has TRBV24-1 and TRBJ2-2; 8 bases agree with TRBD2. This CDR3 is 16 amino acids long. Trimming cost V 3 bases and J 6 bases; bases outside gene matches: 8. Germline CDR1 and CDR2: KGHDR and SFDVKD. The CDR3 sequence is CATSDPPATSAGELFF. CDR3 DNA sequence: TGTGCCACCAGTGATCCCCCGGCGACTAGCGCCGGGGAGCTGTTTTTT.

This clonotype was seen more than once but under ten times. The CDR3 DNA reads TGTGCCGCGGGGGACCTTACGCAGTATTTT. Encoded protein: CAAGDLTQYF. The gene calls are TRBV6-1 and TRBJ2-3; TRBD2 agrees at 7 bases. V trimming: 11 bases; J trimming: 8 bases; junction bases outside the gene matches: 4. Germline CDR1 MNHNS, CDR2 SASEGT. CDR3 length: 10 residues.

This clonotype has at least ten counts. The J gene is TRBJ2-1, the V gene TRBV24-1; D is unresolved. The germline V gene has CDR1 KGHDR and CDR2 SFDVKD. V was cut by 11 bases and J by 1 base, with 11 bases left in between. This CDR3 spans 13 amino acids. CDR3 sequence (DNA): TGTGCCATTACGGACGGATCCTACAATGAGCAGTTCTTC. Amino acids: CAITDGSYNEQFF.

The chain carries TRBV5-1 and TRBJ1-4; 8 bases agree with TRBD1. Trimming cost V 1 base and J 6 bases; bases outside gene matches: 2. Germline V gene sequence: CDR1 SGHRS, CDR2 YFSETQ. The CDR3 consists of 14 residues. The CDR3 protein is CASSLRTGHEKLFF. The CDR3 DNA sequence: TGCGCCAGCAGCTTGCGGACAGGGCATGAAAAACTGTTTTTT.

The chain is built from TRBV11-2 and TRBJ1-1; 12 bases line up with TRBD1. The germline V gene encodes CDR1 SGHAT and CDR2 FQNNGV. The CDR3 extends over 15 amino acids. Losses at the gene ends were 6 bases for V and 1 base for J; bases not matched to a gene: 3. The DNA of the CDR3 is TGTGCCAGCAGACCGGGACAGGGGGCGAACACTGAAGCTTTCTTT. Residues: CASRPGQGANTEAFF.

CDR3 sequence: CASRPGTVSSYEQYF. DNA of the CDR3: TGCGCCAGCAGGCCAGGGACAGTAAGCTCCTACGAGCAGTACTTC. This chain links TRBV4-1 with TRBJ2-7, with 7 bases matching TRBD1. The V and J ends lost 6 bases and 0 bases, in that order; junction bases with no gene match: 8. This CDR3 region has 15 residues. From germline, CDR1 is MGHRA and CDR2 YSYEKL.

The chain employs TRBV24-1 and TRBJ2-7; 8 bases match TRBD1. V lost 7 bases, J lost 6 bases, and 10 bases stayed unmatched. CDR3 size: 14 residues. Germline lookup yields CDR1 KGHDR and CDR2 SFDVKD. CDR3 nucleotide sequence: TGTGCCACCAGAGAACTACAGGGGGAATTCGAGCAGTACGTC. Amino acid sequence: CATRELQGEFEQYV.

This clonotype was picked up many times. This chain uses TRBV5-1 with TRBJ2-2; D is ambiguous. Germline CDR1 is SGHRS and CDR2 is YFSETQ. This CDR3 spans 12 amino acids. Trimming removed 5 bases from V and 0 bases from J, with 2 bases in between. CDR3 region: CASRPNTGELFF. DNA for the CDR3: TGCGCCAGCAGACCGAACACCGGGGAGCTGTTTTTT.

The chain uses TRBV7-9 and TRBJ2-5; D gene ambiguous. Between the trimmed V and J ends, which lost 4 bases and 5 bases, there was a span of 14 bases. The CDR3 runs 14 residues. The germline CDR1 and CDR2 sequences are SEHNR and FQNEAQ (reference sequence). The CDR3 reads CASSWYGQEETQYF. CDR3 nucleotide sequence: TGTGCCAGCAGCTGGTACGGTCAGGAGGAGACCCAGTACTTC.

The chain uses TRBV6-2 or TRBV6-3 and TRBJ2-4; D unclear. Trimming removed 2 bases at V and 7 bases at J, with 9 bases between. Germline loops: CDR1 MNHEY, CDR2 SVGEGT. The CDR3 contains 13 residues. The CDR3 DNA reads as TGTGCCAGCAGTTACCCCCTTTGGAACATTCAGTACTTC. Protein product: CASSYPLWNIQYF.